Below, one T cell receptor beta chain is given with its context. As yet, its antigen is unknown. cDNA synthesis used the whole RNA isolate, giving expressed TCRB sequences. An average approximately 3.7 million reads came from naive, central memory and regulatory T cell samples. Repertoires were generated with immunoSEQ multiplex PCR, while TCRdb's copy carries only in-frame clones and drops some. This repertoire shows about 140,000 clones, about 7% found once; its top ten account for roughly 1.4%. Each of the sorted populations had a purity greater than 98%. These data come from a study of beta chain features in type 1 diabetes. In the study overall: Healthy donors and patients had similar age, gender and cell yields.

Study-wide results and caveats: cDNA sequencing could over-represent cells with high TCR expression.

This TCR derives from a woman in her twenties or thirties in good health. Sequencing was done on a sample of central memory CD4+ T cells from blood.

The CDR3 DNA reads TGTGCCAGCAGCTCGAATCCGGGACAGGGGGCGGACGAGCAGTACTTC. Translated, it gives CASSSNPGQGADEQYF. This rearrangement joins TRBV7-2 to TRBJ2-7; 12 bases match TRBD1. The germline CDR1 and CDR2 sequences are SGHTA and FQGNSA. The V gene end was trimmed by 4 bases and the J gene end by 5 bases; junction bases not matched to a gene: 9. This CDR3 contains 16 residues.